The present T cell receptor (beta chain) was sequenced within a study of T cells in Graves' hyperthyroidism and ophthalmopathy. Study overall: Peripheral blood was drawn at first diagnosis, prior to all treatment.

In the case of this clonotype: The junction does not match germline at one end; this may be a read error.

Researchers took RNA transcripts and amplified the TCR beta CDR3 regions from them. The HTBI primer set served for first-round RT-PCR of the TCR CDR3. TCRdb analysed the multiplex PCR reads with MiXCR anew, one entry per CDR3 protein. This sample yields under 450,000 distinct CDR3 sequences, of which approximately 15% are seen a single time; roughly 7.7% belongs to the top ten. The CDR3 totals 14 residues. Germline CDR1 is SGDLS and CDR2 is YYNGEE. The sequence was collected from a young woman with Graves' hyperthyroidism. The chain links TRBV9 to TRBJ2-7; D perhaps matches TRBD2 (6 bases). The specimen sequenced was blood. CDR3 DNA: TGCGCCAGCAGCTTGAGTGGGAGGACCTACGAGCAGTACTTC. The encoded protein is CASSLSGRTYEQYF.